This T cell receptor beta chain was captured by sequencing in a study of early T cells in non-severe SARS-CoV-2 infection. Study information: Chains were not paired, and sequencing was done on bulk RNA from unsorted whole blood.

Germline CDR1 reads SGHVS; CDR2 reads FQNEAQ. CDR3 length equals 10 residues. Trimming stripped 1 base from V and 6 bases from J, with 0 bases between. This clonotype was picked up many times. TCRdb reprocessed the 5' RACE reads with MiXCR, giving one entry per CDR3 protein. The sample records roughly 50,000 distinct CDR3 sequences, about 10% being singletons. This chain connects TRBV7-8 to TRBJ2-5; D is unclear. The clonotype was recovered from an adult who was a healthcare worker with PCR-confirmed SARS-CoV-2 infection or an uninfected control (not recorded which). The sequenced sample was whole blood. The CDR3 bases are TGTGCCAGCAGCTTAGAGACCCAGTACTTC. It translates to CASSLETQYF.